The source of this T cell receptor (beta chain) is a study of cytomegalovirus exposure and HLA in healthy donors. Findings of the study overall: A classifier reportedly called cytomegalovirus status with high sensitivity and specificity.

Germline assignment: CDR1 MNHEY and CDR2 SMNVEV (reference sequence). This CDR3 spans 15 amino acids. V dropped 3 bases and J dropped 2 bases, with 11 bases sitting between them. Libraries were prepared by immunoSEQ multiplex PCR; TCRdb keeps only in-frame clonotypes and omits some of them. The sample consists of some 45,000 clones, more than 85% of them appearing once. With regard to this clone: The antigen remains unidentified.

The receptor's source is a man younger than 30 in good health and CMV-seronegative. This sequence joins TRBV27 and TRBJ1-3; D is unclear. Sequenced sample: PBMCs. The CDR3 DNA follows: TGTGCCAGCAGTTTGTCCAGGTTGCCTGGAAACACCATATATTTT. Its translation: CASSLSRLPGNTIYF.